The T cell receptor (beta chain) under discussion was sequenced for a study of T cells after yellow fever vaccination. This clonotype was recorded a few times. TCRdb re-called the 5' RACE reads through MiXCR, storing one row per CDR3 protein. This table has a few hundred thousand distinct CDR3 sequences, 3% to 4.5% appearing once. The clonotype originates from a young man who received the YFV17D yellow fever vaccine. The input for sequencing was PBMCs, taken on the day of the yellow fever booster vaccination.

CDR3 loop: CASSPRLAGVTDTQYF. CDR3 DNA: TGTGCCAGCAGCCCTCGACTAGCGGGCGTCACAGATACGCAGTATTTT. This chain uses TRBV7-2 with TRBJ2-3; 10 bases map to TRBD2. The CDR3 covers 16 residues. Per the germline V gene, CDR1 is SGHTA and CDR2 is FQGNSA. V was pared by 5 bases and J by 2 bases, with 7 bases of the junction left unmatched.